This TCR beta chain was obtained from a study of blood T cell repertoires in COVID-19. Study background: Acute and convalescent COVID-19 samples came from the United States, Italy and Spain. Sample material is recorded as cDNA or gDNA derived from T cells, B-cell-depleted T cells, or PBMCs.

The ends were cut back, 3 bases at V and 1 base at J, with 10 bases in the middle. The CDR3 covers 15 residues. Germline CDR1 is PRHDT and CDR2 is FYEKMQ (reference sequence). Data came from immunoSEQ multiplex PCR; TCRdb stores just in-frame clones and leaves some out. The sample includes 200,000 to 250,000 clones, around 82% of them seen just once. This clone was found once. The source of this sequence is a woman aged 45-59 years who had been exposed to COVID-19. The genes are TRBV13 and TRBJ1-3; D call uncertain. Sample: PBMCs or T cells enriched from blood (not recorded which). The CDR3 nucleotides are TGTGCCAGCAGCTTTTGGGCCCCGTCTGGAAACACCATATATTTT. Amino acid sequence: CASSFWAPSGNTIYF. Filled out from reference TRBV13 and TRBJ1-3, the complete variable domain reads AAGVIQSPRHLIKEKRETATLKCYPIPRHDTVYWYQQGPGQDPQFLISFYEKMQSDKGSIPDRFSAQQFSDYHSELNMSSLELGDSALYFCASSFWAPSGNTIYFGEGSWLTVV.